Shown below are 14 T cell receptor beta chains from a single sample sequenced in a study of technical replicates of blood from a handful of donors. Clones were sequenced by immunoSEQ multiplex PCR, and TCRdb holds only the in-frame ones, with some missing. The sample lists around 70,000 clones, approximately 95% occurring once. The sequencing sample was made of T cells isolated from PBMCs. The receptors come from a human donor in good health.

V and J are TRBV5-4 and TRBJ1-2; tentative D call: TRBD1 (6 bases). This CDR3 spans 12 amino acids. V lost 0 bases and J lost 7, with 7 bases in between. The germline V gene encodes CDR1 SGHNT and CDR2 YYREEE (reference sequence). The CDR3 DNA follows: TGTGCCAGCAGCTTGGGAGGGGGTGGCTACACCTTC. It codes for CASSLGGGGYTF.

The chain has TRBV19 and TRBJ2-5; possible D gene TRBD1, 5 bases. The V gene's germline CDR1 is LNHDA and CDR2 SQIVND (reference sequence). CDR3 length equals 15 residues. The germline V and J ends were trimmed by 4 bases and 2 bases, with 14 bases remaining between them. CDR3 amino acids: CASSTSRQKQETQYF. CDR3 DNA: TGTGCCAGTAGTACCTCGAGACAGAAGCAAGAGACCCAGTACTTC.

The rearrangement uses TRBV2 and TRBJ2-1, with D tentatively TRBD1 (5 bases). Per the germline V gene, CDR1 is SNHLY and CDR2 is FYNNEI. With 0 bases removed from V and 7 bases from J, the gap between germline ends came to 16 bases. The CDR3 is 16 residues long. CDR3 sequence: CASSEALQQVLNEQFF. CDR3 DNA sequence: TGTGCCAGCAGTGAAGCGCTTCAACAGGTGCTAAATGAGCAGTTCTTC.

The V call is TRBV19, the J call TRBJ1-2; D uncertain. The CDR3 runs 14 residues. Germline lookup yields CDR1 LNHDA and CDR2 SQIVND (reference sequence). V was pared by 6 bases and J by 2 bases, with 13 bases between. In DNA, the CDR3 is TGTGCCAGTAGCGGAGGAACGGCGAACTATGGCTACACCTTC. As protein: CASSGGTANYGYTF.

The V gene is TRBV10-2, the J gene TRBJ2-7, with D maybe TRBD1 (5 bases). Looked up from germline, CDR1 is WSHSY and CDR2 is SAAADI. The germline V and J ends were trimmed by 0 bases and 5 bases, with 20 bases remaining between them. This CDR3 is built from 17 residues. CDR3 in amino acids: CASSESPEGVTSHEQYF. As DNA, the CDR3 is TGCGCCAGCAGTGAGTCGCCCGAAGGGGTTACTTCCCACGAGCAGTACTTC.

The rearrangement uses TRBV27 and TRBJ2-7, with 10 bases matching TRBD2. The CDR3 covers 16 residues. Looked up from germline, CDR1 is MNHEY and CDR2 is SMNVEV (reference sequence). Germline trimming cut 5 bases from V and 4 bases from J; bases unmatched to any gene: 11. CDR3 nucleotides: TGTGCCAGCAGTGACAGGGGCCTAGCGGGAGAGTACGAGCAGTACTTC. Amino acid sequence: CASSDRGLAGEYEQYF.

The chain combines TRBV5-1 with TRBJ1-1, with D unresolved. CDR1 is SGHRS and CDR2 is YFSETQ in the germline V gene. This CDR3 comprises 16 residues. V dropped 0 bases and J dropped 2 bases, with 14 bases sitting between them. The CDR3: CASSLGFRGFNTEAFF. In DNA form, the CDR3 reads TGCGCCAGCAGCTTGGGATTTAGAGGGTTTAACACTGAAGCTTTCTTT.

The chain joins TRBV28 to TRBJ1-4; tentative D call: TRBD1 (6 bases). The CDR3 sequence is 13 residues long. V dropped 7 bases and J dropped 10 bases, with 16 bases sitting between them. Germline CDR1 is MDHEN and CDR2 is SYDVKM. CDR3 residues: CASNVPGDAKLFF. The CDR3 DNA follows: TGTGCCAGCAATGTGCCAGGGGATGCAAAACTGTTTTTT.

The chain links TRBV10-3 to TRBJ1-1; 9 positions match TRBD1. CDR3 size: 14 residues. CDR1 and CDR2 from the germline V gene are ENHRY and SYGVKD. V lost 0 bases and J lost 7; bases outside the gene matches: 3. This CDR3 reads CAISESDRGSEAFF. The CDR3 region has the DNA TGTGCCATCAGTGAGTCGGACAGGGGAAGTGAAGCTTTCTTT.

The chain links TRBV18 to TRBJ2-2; TRBD1 matches 9 bases. Germline CDR1 KGHSH, CDR2 LQKENI. There are 18 residues in the CDR3. V was pared by 3 bases and J by 2 bases, with 10 bases of the junction left unmatched. The DNA of the CDR3 is TGTGCCAGCTCACCTTTTTTTGGACAGGGGCGTAACACCGGGGAGCTGTTTTTT. Translated: CASSPFFGQGRNTGELFF.

The CDR3 bases are TGTGCCAGCAGTGAAATGCTAAGCGGGACAGGGCCACCTGAAGCTTTCTTT. It yields the protein CASSEMLSGTGPPEAFF. This chain joins TRBV6-1 and TRBJ1-1; the match to TRBD1 covers 9 bases. Germline CDR1 MNHNS, CDR2 SASEGT. The V gene end was trimmed by 2 bases and the J gene end by 6 bases; junction bases not matched to a gene: 13. The CDR3 spans 17 residues.

The V call is TRBV5-1, the J call TRBJ1-5; D might be TRBD1 (5 bases). This CDR3 has 16 amino acids. CDR1 is SGHRS, CDR2 YFSETQ, per germline. The V and J ends lost 4 bases and 4 bases respectively, with 18 bases between them. CDR3 sequence reads: CASSRFIQGPNQPQHF. The CDR3 coding sequence is TGCGCCAGCAGCCGATTTATTCAGGGTCCGAATCAGCCCCAGCATTTT.

This chain connects TRBV5-4 to TRBJ2-3; 16 bases are a match to TRBD2. Per germline, CDR1 SGHNT and CDR2 YYREEE (reference sequence). This CDR3 is 15 amino acids long. The junction had 2 bases not matched to a gene; V was cut back by 4 bases and J by 6 bases. The CDR3 loop is CASSTGLAGGDTQYF. CDR3 nucleotide sequence: TGTGCCAGCAGCACGGGACTAGCGGGAGGGGATACGCAGTATTTT.

This clone appeared once. The chain recombines TRBV11-1 with TRBJ2-7; TRBD1 aligns across 7 bases. CDR3 length equals 14 residues. V shed 6 bases, J shed 2 bases, and the junction held 7 bases outside the gene matches. Germline loops: CDR1 SGHAT, CDR2 FQDESV (reference sequence). DNA for the CDR3: TGTGCCAGCAGTCCGACAGGGCGGGCCTACGAGCAGTACTTC. Protein: CASSPTGRAYEQYF.